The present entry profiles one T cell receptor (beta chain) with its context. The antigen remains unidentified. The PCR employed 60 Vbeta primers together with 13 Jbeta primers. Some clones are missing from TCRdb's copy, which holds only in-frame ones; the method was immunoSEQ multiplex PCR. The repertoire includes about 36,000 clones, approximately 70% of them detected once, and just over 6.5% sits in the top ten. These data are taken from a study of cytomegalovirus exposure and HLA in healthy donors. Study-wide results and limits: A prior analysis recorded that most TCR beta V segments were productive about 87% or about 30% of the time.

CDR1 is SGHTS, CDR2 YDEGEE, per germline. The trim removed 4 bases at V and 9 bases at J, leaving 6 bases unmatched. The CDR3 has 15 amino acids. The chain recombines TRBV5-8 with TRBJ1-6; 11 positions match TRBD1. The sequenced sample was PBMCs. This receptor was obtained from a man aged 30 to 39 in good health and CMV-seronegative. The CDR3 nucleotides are TGTGCCAGCAGCACGATCGGGACAGGGGGTTCACCCCTCCACTTT. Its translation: CASSTIGTGGSPLHF.